What follows are 17 T cell receptor beta chains derived from one specimen sequenced in a study of T cells in Graves' hyperthyroidism and ophthalmopathy. Amplification yielded TCR beta CDR3 regions, with RNA transcripts as the source. An initial round of RT-PCR targeting the TCR CDR3 relied on the HTBI primer set. TCRdb reprocessed the multiplex PCR reads with MiXCR, giving one entry per CDR3 protein. The table lists some 500,000 distinct CDR3 sequences, approximately 15% of them singletons. The sequenced sample was blood. These receptors were taken from a woman under 30 with Graves' hyperthyroidism.

This clonotype was seen ten or more times. This chain connects TRBV12-3 or TRBV12-4 to TRBJ2-3, with 8 bases matching TRBD2. The CDR3 length is 13 residues. With V trimmed by 6 bases and J by 2 bases, 1 base remained unmatched. The CDR3 loop is CASSGLATDTQYF. CDR3 coding DNA: TGTGCCAGCAGCGGACTAGCCACAGATACGCAGTATTTT.

This clonotype was recorded a few times. The J gene is TRBJ1-2, the V gene TRBV20-1; D is possibly TRBD1 (5 bases). Per the germline V gene, CDR1 is DFQATT and CDR2 is SNEGSKA (reference sequence). CDR3 size: 14 residues. Deletions cut 1 base from V and 3 bases from J, with 12 bases between. This chain's CDR3 is CSARVQGLDYGYTF. As DNA, the CDR3 is TGCAGTGCTAGAGTCCAGGGCTTAGACTATGGCTACACCTTC.

This clonotype was counted at least ten times. The V gene is TRBV19, the J gene TRBJ2-3, with 8 bases fitting TRBD2. CDR1 is LNHDA, CDR2 SQIVND, per germline (reference sequence). After removal of 6 bases from V and 2 bases from J, the junction contained 7 bases not matched to a gene. CDR3 length: 15 amino acids. CDR3 sequence (DNA): TGTGCCAGTAGCCCGGGAGGGCCGTTCACAGATACGCAGTATTTT. This encodes CASSPGGPFTDTQYF.

This clonotype was seen ten or more times. The V gene is TRBV7-9, the J gene TRBJ2-7; 8 bases map to TRBD2. The CDR3 has 16 amino acids. The V gene's germline CDR1 is SEHNR and CDR2 FQNEAQ (reference sequence). V dropped 3 bases and J dropped 2; count of bases not matched to a gene: 9. CDR3 loop: CASSFPLAGTPYEQYF. CDR3 in DNA: TGTGCCAGCAGCTTCCCATTAGCGGGGACCCCCTACGAGCAGTACTTC.

V gene TRBV20-1 combines with J gene TRBJ2-3; D not resolved. The V end was cut by 7 bases, the J end by 5 bases, with 13 bases between. The CDR3 totals 12 residues. Per germline, CDR1 DFQATT and CDR2 SNEGSKA (reference sequence). CDR3 residues: CSVPLTGDTQYF. For the CDR3, the DNA is TGCAGTGTCCCACTTACGGGAGATACGCAGTATTTT.

This clonotype has ten or more counts. V is TRBV18 and J is TRBJ1-1; weak D call: TRBD1 (6 bases). Trimming removed 3 bases at V and 0 bases at J, with 20 bases between. The CDR3 loop spans 18 amino acids. Germline loops: CDR1 KGHSH, CDR2 LQKENI. The CDR3 region is CASSPNSQGEGMNTEAFF. The CDR3, as DNA: TGTGCCAGCTCACCGAACTCACAGGGAGAGGGGATGAACACTGAAGCTTTCTTT.

Only a few counts were recorded for this clonotype. The chain couples TRBV6-2 or TRBV6-3 to TRBJ1-4; 9 positions agree with TRBD1. In germline, CDR1 is MNHEY, CDR2 SVGEGT. This CDR3 has 14 residues. The V and J ends lost 6 bases and 7 bases, in that order; junction bases with no gene match: 6. This CDR3 reads CASRPQGASEKLFF. As DNA, the CDR3 is TGTGCCAGCAGGCCACAGGGGGCGAGTGAAAAACTGTTTTTT.

This chain links TRBV20-1 with TRBJ2-4; TRBD1 or TRBD2 may be the D gene (5 bases each). The ends were cut back, 6 bases at V and 8 bases at J, with 20 bases in the middle. The CDR3 is 14 amino acids. Looked up from germline, CDR1 is DFQATT and CDR2 is SNEGSKA (reference sequence). The CDR3 DNA is TGCAGTGCAACCGAAGGTCGGGGCCTGTACATTCAGTACTTC. It encodes CSATEGRGLYIQYF.

This clonotype was counted ten times or more. The gene calls are TRBV12-3 or TRBV12-4 and TRBJ1-1; D call uncertain. CDR3 length equals 14 residues. V gave up 6 bases and J gave up 1 base, with 12 bases separating them. The CDR3 loop is CASRVGGPNTEAFF. The DNA of the CDR3 is TGTGCCAGCAGGGTGGGTGGACCGAACACTGAAGCTTTCTTT.

This clonotype was recorded at least ten times. The chain carries TRBV14 and TRBJ1-2; D is perhaps TRBD1 (5 bases). The germline CDR1 and CDR2 sequences are SGHDN and FVKESK. Trimming cost V 4 bases and J 0 bases, with 15 bases left between them. This CDR3 is built from 16 residues. CDR3 in DNA: TGTGCCAGCAGCCCGCGGGACGTACCCGCTAACTATGGCTACACCTTC. Translation gives CASSPRDVPANYGYTF.

The chain is built from TRBV11-2 and TRBJ2-7; D may be TRBD1 (6 bases). The V end lost 5 bases, the J end lost 0 bases, and 11 bases lay between the germline ends. Germline V gene data show CDR1 as SGHAT and CDR2 as FQNNGV. The CDR3 covers 14 residues. In nucleotides, the CDR3 is TGTGCCAGCAGCCCGGGACACAACTCCTACGAGCAGTACGTC. It translates to CASSPGHNSYEQYV.

The table lists this clonotype with a few counts. A read error may explain this, as a much larger clone is one base away. The gene calls are TRBV10-3 and TRBJ2-7; 11 nucleotides line up with TRBD1. The CDR3 totals 16 residues. Trimming took 4 bases from V and 8 from J; bases not matched to a gene: 13. From germline, CDR1 is ENHRY and CDR2 SYGVKD. The CDR3 spells CAISGRTGTGGNKQYF. The CDR3, as DNA: TGTGCCATCAGTGGGCGGACTGGGACAGGGGGGAACAAGCAGTACTTC.

This clonotype came up many times. This chain connects TRBV10-2 to TRBJ1-1; possibly TRBD1 for D (5 bases). The germline CDR1 and CDR2 sequences are WSHSY and SAAADI. V lost 2 bases and J lost 11, with 12 bases in between. This CDR3 has 12 residues. The CDR3 here is CASSEAGMNAFF. Written as DNA, the CDR3 is TGCGCCAGCAGTGAGGCAGGGATGAACGCTTTCTTT.

The table lists this clonotype with many counts. The chain is built from TRBV12-3 or TRBV12-4 and TRBJ1-1, with D possibly TRBD1 on 5 matching bases. V was shortened by 3 bases and J by 0 bases, with 11 bases between the two germline ends. This CDR3 has 15 residues. Written as DNA, the CDR3 is TGTGCCAGCAGTTTTCGCTTCAGGGTGAACACTGAAGCTTTCTTT. Encoded protein: CASSFRFRVNTEAFF.

This clonotype was counted ten times or more. CDR3 in amino acids: CASSVATEGLAPLHF. CDR3 coding DNA: TGTGCCAGCAGCGTAGCTACGGAGGGTTTGGCACCCCTCCACTTT. The chain is built from TRBV9 and TRBJ1-6; D gene ambiguous. The CDR3 length is 15 residues. Germline CDR1 reads SGDLS; CDR2 reads YYNGEE. Trimming left V 0 bases short and J 11 bases short, with 15 bases between.

The sample holds a few counts of this clonotype. A much larger clone lies one base from this, so it may be a read error. This CDR3 fails to terminate in the conserved phenylalanine or tryptophan, so it likely reflects a read error. The chain combines TRBV24-1 with TRBJ1-5; D unclear. The CDR3 has 14 amino acids. Trimming removed 4 bases from V and 3 bases from J, with 9 bases in between. Germline-derived CDR1 and CDR2 are KGHDR and SFDVKD. CDR3 sequence reads: CATSDPWPNQPQHL. CDR3 bases: TGTGCCACCAGTGACCCCTGGCCCAATCAGCCCCAGCATCTT.

This clonotype turned up a few times. The gene calls are TRBV20-1 and TRBJ2-1, with D perhaps TRBD2 (5 bases). Germline-derived CDR1 and CDR2 are DFQATT and SNEGSKA (reference sequence). The CDR3 extends over 12 amino acids. Trimming took 4 bases from V and 9 from J, leaving 13 bases between them. CDR3 in DNA: TGCAGTGCTAAGCGGCCGCGGAGTGAGCAGTTCTTC. This gives the protein CSAKRPRSEQFF.